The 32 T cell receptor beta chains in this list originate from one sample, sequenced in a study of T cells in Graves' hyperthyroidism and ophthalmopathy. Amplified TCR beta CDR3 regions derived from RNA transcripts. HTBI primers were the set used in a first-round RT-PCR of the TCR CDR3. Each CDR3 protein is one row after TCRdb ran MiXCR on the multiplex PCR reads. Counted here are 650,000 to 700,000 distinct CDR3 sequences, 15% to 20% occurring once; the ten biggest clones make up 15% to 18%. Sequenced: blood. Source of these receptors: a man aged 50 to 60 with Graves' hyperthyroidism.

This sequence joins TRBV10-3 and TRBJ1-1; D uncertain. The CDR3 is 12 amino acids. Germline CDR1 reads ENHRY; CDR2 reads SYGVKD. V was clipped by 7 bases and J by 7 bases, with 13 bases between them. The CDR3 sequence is CAITGPEGEAFF. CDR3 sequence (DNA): TGTGCCATCACCGGACCGGAGGGTGAAGCTTTCTTT.

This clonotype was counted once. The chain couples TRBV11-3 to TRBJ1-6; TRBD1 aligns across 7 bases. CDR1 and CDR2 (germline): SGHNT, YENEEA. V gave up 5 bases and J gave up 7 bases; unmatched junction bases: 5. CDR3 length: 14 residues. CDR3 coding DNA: TGTGCCAGCAGCCCGGGACAGCGGAATTCACCCCTCCACTTT. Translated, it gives CASSPGQRNSPLHF. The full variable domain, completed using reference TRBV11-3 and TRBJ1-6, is EAGVVQSPRYKIIEKKQPVAFWCNPISGHNTLYWYLQNLGQGPELLIRYENEEAVDDSQLPKDRFSAERLKGVDSTLKIQPAELGDSAVYLCASSPGQRNSPLHFGNGTRLTVT.

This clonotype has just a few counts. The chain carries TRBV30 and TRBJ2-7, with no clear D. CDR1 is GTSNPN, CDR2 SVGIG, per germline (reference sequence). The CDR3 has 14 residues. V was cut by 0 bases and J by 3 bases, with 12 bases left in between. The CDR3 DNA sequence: TGTGCCTGGAGTGTTGGCAACGTTTACTACGAGCAGTACTTC. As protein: CAWSVGNVYYEQYF.

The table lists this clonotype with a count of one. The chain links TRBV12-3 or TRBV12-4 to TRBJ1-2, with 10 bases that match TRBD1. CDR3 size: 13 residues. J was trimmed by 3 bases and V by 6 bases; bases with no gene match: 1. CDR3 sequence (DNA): TGTGCCAGCAGGGACAGGGGGGACTATGGCTACACCTTC. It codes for CASRDRGDYGYTF.

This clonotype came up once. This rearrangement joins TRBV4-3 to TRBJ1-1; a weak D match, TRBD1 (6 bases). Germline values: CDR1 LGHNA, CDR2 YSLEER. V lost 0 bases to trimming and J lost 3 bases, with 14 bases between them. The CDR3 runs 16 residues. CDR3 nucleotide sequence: TGCGCCAGCAGCCAAGATTTAGGGGGGGCGGACACTGAAGCTTTCTTT. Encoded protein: CASSQDLGGADTEAFF.

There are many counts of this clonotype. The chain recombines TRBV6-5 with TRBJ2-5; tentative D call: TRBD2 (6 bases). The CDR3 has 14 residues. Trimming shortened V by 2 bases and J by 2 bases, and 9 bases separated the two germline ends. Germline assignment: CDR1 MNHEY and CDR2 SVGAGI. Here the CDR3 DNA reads TGTGCCAGCAGTTACAGGAGGGTTCAAGAGACCCAGTACTTC. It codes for CASSYRRVQETQYF.

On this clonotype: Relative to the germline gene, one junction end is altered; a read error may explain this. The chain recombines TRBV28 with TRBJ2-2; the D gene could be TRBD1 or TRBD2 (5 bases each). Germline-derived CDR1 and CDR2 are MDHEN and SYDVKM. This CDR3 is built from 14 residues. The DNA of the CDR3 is TGTACCAGCAGTGCCCCGGGGCCCACCGGGGAGCTGTTTTTT. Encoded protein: CTSSAPGPTGELFF.

The CDR3 sequence: CASSSVLREQFF. CDR3 DNA: TGTGCCAGCTCTTCGGTTTTGAGGGAGCAGTTCTTC. The chain employs TRBV28 and TRBJ2-1; D remains ambiguous. Germline values: CDR1 MDHEN, CDR2 SYDVKM. The V gene lost 8 bases and the J gene lost 10 bases, with 15 bases spanning the gap. The CDR3 consists of 12 residues.

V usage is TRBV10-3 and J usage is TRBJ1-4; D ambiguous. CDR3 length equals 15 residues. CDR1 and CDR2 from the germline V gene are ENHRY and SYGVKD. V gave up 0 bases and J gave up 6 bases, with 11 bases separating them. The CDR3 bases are TGTGCCATCAGTGAGTCGCCCCGGAGGGATGAAAAACTGTTTTTT. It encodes CAISESPRRDEKLFF.

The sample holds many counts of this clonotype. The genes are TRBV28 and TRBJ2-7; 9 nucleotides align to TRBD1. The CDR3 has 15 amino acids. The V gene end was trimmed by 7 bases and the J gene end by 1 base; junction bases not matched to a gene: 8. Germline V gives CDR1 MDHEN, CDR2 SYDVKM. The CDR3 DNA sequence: TGTGCCAGCAATCTTAGGACAGGGGCGTCCTACGAGCAGTACTTC. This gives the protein CASNLRTGASYEQYF.

The CDR3 DNA sequence: TGTGCCAGCAGTGAAACTAGCGGGAGTTTTGGTGAGCAGTTCTTC. Its protein is CASSETSGSFGEQFF. V and J are TRBV6-1 and TRBJ2-1; 11 bases align to TRBD2. This CDR3 region has 15 residues. V shed 2 bases and J 9 bases; nucleotides not matched to a gene: 6. In germline, CDR1 is MNHNS, CDR2 SASEGT.

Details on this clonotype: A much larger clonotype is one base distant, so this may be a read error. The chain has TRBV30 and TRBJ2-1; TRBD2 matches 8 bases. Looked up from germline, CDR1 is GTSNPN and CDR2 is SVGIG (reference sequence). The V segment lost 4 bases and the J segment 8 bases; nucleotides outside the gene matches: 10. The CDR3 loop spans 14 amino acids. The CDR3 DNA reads TGTGCCTGGAAAGGAGCGGGAGTATTGGATGAGCAGTTCTTC. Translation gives CAWKGAGVLDEQFF.

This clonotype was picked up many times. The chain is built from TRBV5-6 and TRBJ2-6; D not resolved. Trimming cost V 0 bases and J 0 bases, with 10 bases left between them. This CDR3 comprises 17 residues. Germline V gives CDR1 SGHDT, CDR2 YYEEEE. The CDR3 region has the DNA TGTGCCAGCAGCTTGGCGAGTTCTGCCTCTGGGGCCAACGTCCTGACTTTC. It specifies CASSLASSASGANVLTF.

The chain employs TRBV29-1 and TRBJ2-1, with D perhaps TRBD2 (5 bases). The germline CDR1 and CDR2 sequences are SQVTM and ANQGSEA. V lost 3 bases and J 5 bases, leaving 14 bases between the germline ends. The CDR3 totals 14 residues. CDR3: CSVEGLALNNEQFF. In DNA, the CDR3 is TGCAGCGTTGAGGGGTTAGCGCTAAACAATGAGCAGTTCTTC.

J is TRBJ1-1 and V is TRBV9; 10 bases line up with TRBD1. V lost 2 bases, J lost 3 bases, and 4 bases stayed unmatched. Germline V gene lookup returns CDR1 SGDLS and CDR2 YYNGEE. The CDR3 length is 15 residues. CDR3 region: CASSVSGTGDTEAFF. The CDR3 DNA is TGTGCCAGCAGCGTCTCTGGGACAGGGGACACTGAAGCTTTCTTT.

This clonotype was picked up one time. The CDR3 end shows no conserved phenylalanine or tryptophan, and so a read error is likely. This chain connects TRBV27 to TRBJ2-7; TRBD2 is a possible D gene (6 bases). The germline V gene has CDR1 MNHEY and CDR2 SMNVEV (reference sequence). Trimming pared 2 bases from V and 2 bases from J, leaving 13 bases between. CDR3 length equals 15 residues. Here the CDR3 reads CASSLGTGLAYEQYL. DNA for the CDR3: TGTGCCAGCAGTTTAGGGACGGGACTCGCCTACGAGCAGTACTTA.

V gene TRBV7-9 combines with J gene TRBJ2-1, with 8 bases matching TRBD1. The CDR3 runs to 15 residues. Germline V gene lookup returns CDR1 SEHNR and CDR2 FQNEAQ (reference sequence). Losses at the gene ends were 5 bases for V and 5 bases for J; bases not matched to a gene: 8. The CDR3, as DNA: TGTGCCAGCAGCCAACAGGACAGGGCTAACAATGAGCAGTTCTTC. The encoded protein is CASSQQDRANNEQFF. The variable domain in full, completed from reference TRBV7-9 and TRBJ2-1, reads DTGVSQNPRHKITKRGQNVTFRCDPISEHNRLYWYRQTLGQGPEFLTYFQNEAQLEKSRLLSDRFSAERPKGSFSTLEIQRTEQGDSAMYLCASSQQDRANNEQFFGPGTRLTVL.

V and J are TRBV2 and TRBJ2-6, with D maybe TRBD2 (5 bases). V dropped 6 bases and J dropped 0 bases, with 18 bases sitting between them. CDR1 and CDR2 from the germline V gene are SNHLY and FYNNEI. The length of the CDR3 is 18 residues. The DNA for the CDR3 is TGTGCCAGCAGACGGACTGTTTACTCGAGCTCTGGGGCCAACGTCCTGACTTTC. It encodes CASRRTVYSSSGANVLTF.

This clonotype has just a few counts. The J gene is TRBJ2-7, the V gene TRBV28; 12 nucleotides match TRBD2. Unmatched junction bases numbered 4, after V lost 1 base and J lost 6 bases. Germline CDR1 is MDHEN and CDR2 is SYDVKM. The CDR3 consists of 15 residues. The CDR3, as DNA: TGTGCCAGCAGTTTATTGACTAGCGGGAGTAGCGAGCAGTACTTC. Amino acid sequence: CASSLLTSGSSEQYF.

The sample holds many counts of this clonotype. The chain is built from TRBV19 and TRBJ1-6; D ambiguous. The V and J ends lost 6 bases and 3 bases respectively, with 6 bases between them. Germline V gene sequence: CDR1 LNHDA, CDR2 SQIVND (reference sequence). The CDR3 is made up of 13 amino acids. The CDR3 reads CASRRIYNSPLHF. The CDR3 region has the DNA TGTGCCAGTAGACGGATCTATAATTCACCCCTCCACTTT.

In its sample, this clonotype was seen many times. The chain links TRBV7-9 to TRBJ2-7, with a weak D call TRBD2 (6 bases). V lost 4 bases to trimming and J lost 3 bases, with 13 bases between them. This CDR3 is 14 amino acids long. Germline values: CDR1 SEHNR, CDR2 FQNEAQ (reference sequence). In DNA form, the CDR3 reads TGTGCCAGCAGCTCCACAATGCGGGGCTACGAGCAGTACTTC. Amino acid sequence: CASSSTMRGYEQYF.

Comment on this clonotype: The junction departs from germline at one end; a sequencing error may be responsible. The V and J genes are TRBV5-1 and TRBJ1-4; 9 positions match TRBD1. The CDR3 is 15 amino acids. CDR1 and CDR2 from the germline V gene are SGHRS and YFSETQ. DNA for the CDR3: TGCGCCAGCAGCTTGGAGGGGACAGGGTCTGAAAAACTGCTTTTT. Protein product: CASSLEGTGSEKLLF.

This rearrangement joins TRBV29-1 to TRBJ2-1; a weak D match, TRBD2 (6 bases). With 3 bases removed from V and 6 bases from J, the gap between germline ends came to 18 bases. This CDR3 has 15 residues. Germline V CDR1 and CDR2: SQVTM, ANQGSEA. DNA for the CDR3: TGCAGCGTTGACCATCCCACCGGACTACGCAATGAGCAGTTCTTC. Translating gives CSVDHPTGLRNEQFF.

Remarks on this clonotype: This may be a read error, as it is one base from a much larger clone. DNA for the CDR3: TGTGCCACCAGTGGGACAGGCGCCTACAATGAGCAGTTCTTC. It specifies CATSGTGAYNEQFF. The chain links TRBV6-1 to TRBJ2-1, with 8 bases lining up with TRBD1. CDR1 and CDR2 (germline): MNHNS, SASEGT. This CDR3 comprises 14 residues.

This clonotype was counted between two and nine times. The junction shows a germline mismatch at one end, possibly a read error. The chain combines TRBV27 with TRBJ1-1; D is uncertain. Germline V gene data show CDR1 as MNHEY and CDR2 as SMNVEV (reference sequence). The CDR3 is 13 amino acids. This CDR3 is CASRPTTNTEALF. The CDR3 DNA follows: TGTGCCAGCCGACCAACCACGAACACTGAAGCTCTCTTT.

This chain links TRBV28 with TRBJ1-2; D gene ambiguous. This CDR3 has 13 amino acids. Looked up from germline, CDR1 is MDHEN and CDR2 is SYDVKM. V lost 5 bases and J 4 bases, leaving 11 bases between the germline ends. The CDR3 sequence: CASSQARTYGYTF. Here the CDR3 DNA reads TGTGCCAGCAGTCAGGCCAGAACCTATGGCTACACCTTC.

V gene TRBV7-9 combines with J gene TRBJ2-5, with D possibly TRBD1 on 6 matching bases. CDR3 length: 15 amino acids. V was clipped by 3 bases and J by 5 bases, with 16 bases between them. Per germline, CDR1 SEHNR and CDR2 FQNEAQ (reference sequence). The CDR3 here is CASSLEQGFSETQYF. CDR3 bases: TGTGCCAGCAGCTTGGAACAGGGTTTCTCGGAGACCCAGTACTTC.

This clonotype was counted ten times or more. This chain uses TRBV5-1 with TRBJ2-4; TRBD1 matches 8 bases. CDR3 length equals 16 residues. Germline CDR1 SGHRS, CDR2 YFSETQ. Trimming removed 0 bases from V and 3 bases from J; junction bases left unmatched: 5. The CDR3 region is CASSLAPGGGKNIQYF. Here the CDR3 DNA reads TGCGCCAGCAGCTTGGCCCCAGGGGGCGGCAAAAACATTCAGTACTTC. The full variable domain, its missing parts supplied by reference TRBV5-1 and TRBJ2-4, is KAGVTQTPRYLIKTRGQQVTLSCSPISGHRSVSWYQQTPGQGLQFLFEYFSETQRNKGNFPGRFSGRQFSNSRSEMNVSTLELGDSALYLCASSLAPGGGKNIQYFGAGTRLSVL.

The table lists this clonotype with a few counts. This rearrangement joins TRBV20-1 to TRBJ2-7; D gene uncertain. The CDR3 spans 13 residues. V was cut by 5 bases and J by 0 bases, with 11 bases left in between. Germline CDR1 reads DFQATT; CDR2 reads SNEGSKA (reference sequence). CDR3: CSAHFLSSYEQYF. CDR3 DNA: TGCAGTGCTCACTTCCTTAGCTCCTACGAGCAGTACTTC.

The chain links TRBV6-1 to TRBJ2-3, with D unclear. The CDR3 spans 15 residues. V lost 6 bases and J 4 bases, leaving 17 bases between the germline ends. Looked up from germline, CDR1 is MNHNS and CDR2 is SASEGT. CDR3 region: CASRLQVVRADTQYF. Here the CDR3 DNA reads TGTGCCAGCAGATTACAAGTCGTACGGGCAGATACGCAGTATTTT.

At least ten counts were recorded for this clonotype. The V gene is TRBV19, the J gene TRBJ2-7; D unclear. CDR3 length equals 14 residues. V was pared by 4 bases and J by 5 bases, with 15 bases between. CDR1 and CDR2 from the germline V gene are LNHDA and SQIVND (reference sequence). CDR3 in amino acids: CASSTLGQIDEQYF. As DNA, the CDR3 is TGTGCCAGTAGTACCCTTGGGCAGATAGACGAGCAGTACTTC.

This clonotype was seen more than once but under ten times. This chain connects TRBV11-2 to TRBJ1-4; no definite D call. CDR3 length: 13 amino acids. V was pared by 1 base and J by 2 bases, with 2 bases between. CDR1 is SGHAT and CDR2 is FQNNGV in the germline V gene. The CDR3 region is CASSLVTNEKLFF. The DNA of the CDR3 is TGTGCCAGCAGCTTAGTTACTAATGAAAAACTGTTTTTT. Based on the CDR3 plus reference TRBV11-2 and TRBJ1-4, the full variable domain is EAGVAQSPRYKIIEKRQSVAFWCNPISGHATLYWYQQILGQGPKLLIQFQNNGVVDDSQLPKDRFSAERLKGVDSTLKIQPAKLEDSAVYLCASSLVTNEKLFFGSGTQLSVL.